The next 7 T cell receptor beta chains were all read from a single sample in a study of vaccination and CD4 T cells after COVID-19. Cultured CD4+ T-cell DNA underwent Oncomine TCR Beta short-read sequencing. TCRdb passed the PCR reads through MiXCR, listing each CDR3 protein once. The table lists approximately 12,000 distinct CDR3 sequences, roughly 33% of them singletons, with 23% in the top ten. Treatment here: roughly nine-day PBMC culture with coronavirus spike peptide pools or control peptides (ViraFEST assay). Their specific antigens are unknown. Source material: cultured CD4+ T cells from blood. The source is a human donor with COVID-19.

This clonotype was seen a few times. The rearrangement links TRBV24-1 to TRBJ2-7, with TRBD1 matching 7 bases. The CDR3 is 16 amino acids. After removal of 1 base from V and 2 bases from J, the junction contained 7 bases not matched to a gene. CDR1 is KGHDR, CDR2 SFDVKD, per germline. CDR3 DNA: TGTGCCACCAGTGATTTCTCCCGACAGGGAACCTACGAGCAGTACTTC. Residues: CATSDFSRQGTYEQYF.

This clonotype was counted only a few times. For the CDR3, the DNA is TGTGCCAGCACGAACAGCGGGGGGAACCAAGAGACCCAGTACTTC. The encoded protein is CASTNSGGNQETQYF. This sequence joins TRBV6-1 and TRBJ2-5, with 9 bases lining up with TRBD2. Germline V lookup: CDR1 MNHNS, CDR2 SASEGT. The CDR3 spans 15 residues. With 7 bases clipped from V and 0 bases from J, the junction kept 6 bases outside the gene matches.

Only a few counts were recorded for this clonotype. The gene calls are TRBV10-3 and TRBJ1-1; D perhaps matches TRBD1 (6 bases). This CDR3 comprises 15 residues. In germline, CDR1 is ENHRY, CDR2 SYGVKD. The V and J ends lost 4 bases and 5 bases respectively, with 17 bases between them. CDR3 region: CAISAGQGLGTEAFF. The CDR3 DNA reads as TGTGCCATCAGTGCCGGGCAGGGGTTAGGTACTGAAGCTTTCTTT.

The CDR3 nucleotides read TGTGCCAGCAGCAAACTAGCGGGGGCCAACACCGGGGAGCTGTTTTTT. Translation gives CASSKLAGANTGELFF. This chain joins TRBV7-2 and TRBJ2-2; 11 bases align to TRBD2. The germline V gene has CDR1 SGHTA and CDR2 FQGNSA. The CDR3 has 16 residues. Trimming at V came to 5 bases and at J to 2 bases, leaving 4 bases not matched to a gene.

The J gene is TRBJ1-2, the V gene TRBV7-9; a possible D gene is TRBD1 (5 bases). The CDR3 covers 16 residues. Germline V gene lookup returns CDR1 SEHNR and CDR2 FQNEAQ (reference sequence). V was cut by 2 bases and J by 0 bases, with 13 bases left in between. In nucleotides, the CDR3 is TGTGCCAGCAGCTTACCACTGGGGGTAGCTAACTATGGCTACACCTTC. Residues: CASSLPLGVANYGYTF.

This clonotype has only a few counts. CDR3 DNA sequence: TGTGCCTGGAGTGTGGTGGCAAGGCCCTCTGGAAACACCATATATTTT. Protein product: CAWSVVARPSGNTIYF. The V and J genes are TRBV30 and TRBJ1-3; D is uncertain. Trimming pared 0 bases from V and 0 bases from J, leaving 12 bases between. The CDR3 spans 16 residues. The germline V gene has CDR1 GTSNPN and CDR2 SVGIG (reference sequence).

The gene calls are TRBV5-1 and TRBJ1-1; D unclear. Trimming took 2 bases from V and 0 from J, leaving 5 bases between them. Germline V gene data show CDR1 as SGHRS and CDR2 as YFSETQ. The CDR3 is 13 residues long. CDR3 sequence (DNA): TGCGCCAGCAGCTTAACACTGAACACTGAAGCTTTCTTT. Translated: CASSLTLNTEAFF.